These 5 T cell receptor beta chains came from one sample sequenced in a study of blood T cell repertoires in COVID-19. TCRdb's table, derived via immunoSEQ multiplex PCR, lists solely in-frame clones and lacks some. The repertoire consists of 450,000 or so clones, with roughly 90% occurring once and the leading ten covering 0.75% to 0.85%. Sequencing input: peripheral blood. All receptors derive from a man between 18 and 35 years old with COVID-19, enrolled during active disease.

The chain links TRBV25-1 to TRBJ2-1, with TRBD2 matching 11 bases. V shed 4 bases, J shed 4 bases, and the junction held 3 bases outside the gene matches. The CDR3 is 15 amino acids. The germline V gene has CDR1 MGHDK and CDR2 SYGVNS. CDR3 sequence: CASSALAGAYNEQFF. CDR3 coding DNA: TGTGCCAGCAGTGCACTAGCGGGAGCTTACAATGAGCAGTTCTTC.

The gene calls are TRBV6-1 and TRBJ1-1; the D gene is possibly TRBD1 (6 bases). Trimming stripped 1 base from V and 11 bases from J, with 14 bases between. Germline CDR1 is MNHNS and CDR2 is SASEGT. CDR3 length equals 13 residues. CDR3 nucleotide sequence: TGTGCCAGCAGTGAAGGGGCGGGGGCGAGGGCTTTCTTT. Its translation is CASSEGAGARAFF.

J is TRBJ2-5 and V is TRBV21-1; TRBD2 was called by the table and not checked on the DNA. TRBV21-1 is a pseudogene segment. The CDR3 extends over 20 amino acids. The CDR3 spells CASLPRPALAGGRAQETQYF. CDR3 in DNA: TGTGCCAGCTTACCACGGCCCGCGCTAGCGGGAGGTCGGGCCCAAGAGACCCAGTACTTC.

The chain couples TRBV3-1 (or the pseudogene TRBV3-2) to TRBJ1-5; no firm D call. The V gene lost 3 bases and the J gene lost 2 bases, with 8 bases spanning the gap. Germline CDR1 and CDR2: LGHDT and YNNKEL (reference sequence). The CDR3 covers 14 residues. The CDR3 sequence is CASSHSGGNQPQHF. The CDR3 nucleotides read TGTGCCAGCAGCCACTCCGGGGGCAATCAGCCCCAGCATTTT.

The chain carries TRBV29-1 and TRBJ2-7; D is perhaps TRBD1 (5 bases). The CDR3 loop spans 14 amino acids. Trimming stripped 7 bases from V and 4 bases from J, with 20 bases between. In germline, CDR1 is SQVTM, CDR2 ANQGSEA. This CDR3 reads CSARPDSHTYEQYF. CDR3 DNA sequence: TGCAGCGCCCGTCCCGACAGTCATACGTACGAGCAGTACTTC.